This TCR beta chain was observed in a study of blood T cell repertoires in COVID-19. Germline values: CDR1 SGHRS, CDR2 YFSETQ. The germline V and J ends were trimmed by 0 bases and 0 bases, with 18 bases remaining between them. The CDR3 extends over 19 amino acids. As handled by the study authors: Researchers report that nucleated cell counts were estimated from reference gene primer amplification. Profiled with immunoSEQ multiplex PCR; TCRdb holds only in-frame clones, not every one. From that table come the V and J calls and clone size; the DNA was used to work out D and trimming. The data show some 83,000 clones, with about 87% seen just once and 8% held by the top ten.

Sequenced: peripheral blood. This sequence was found in an elderly man with active or convalescent COVID-19. The gene calls are TRBV5-1 and TRBJ1-4; D is undetermined. The CDR3 nucleotides read TGCGCCAGCAGCTTGGCAGTTAGCCACGGCGGTGCAACTAATGAAAAACTGTTTTTT. This sequence encodes CASSLAVSHGGATNEKLFF.